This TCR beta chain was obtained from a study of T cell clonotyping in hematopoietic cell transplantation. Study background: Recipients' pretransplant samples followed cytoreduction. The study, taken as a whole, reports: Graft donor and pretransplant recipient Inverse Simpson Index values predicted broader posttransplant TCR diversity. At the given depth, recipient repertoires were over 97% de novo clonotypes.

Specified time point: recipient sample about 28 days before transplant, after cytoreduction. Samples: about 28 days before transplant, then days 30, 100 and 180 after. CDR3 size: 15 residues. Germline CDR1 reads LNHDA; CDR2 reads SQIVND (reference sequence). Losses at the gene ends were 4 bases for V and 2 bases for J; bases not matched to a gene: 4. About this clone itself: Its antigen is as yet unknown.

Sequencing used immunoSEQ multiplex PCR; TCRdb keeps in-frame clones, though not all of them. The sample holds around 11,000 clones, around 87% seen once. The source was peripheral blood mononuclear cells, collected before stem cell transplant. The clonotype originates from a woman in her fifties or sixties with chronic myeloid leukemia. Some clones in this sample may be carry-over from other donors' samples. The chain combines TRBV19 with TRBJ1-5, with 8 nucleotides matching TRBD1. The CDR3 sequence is CASSNRGTGNQPQHF. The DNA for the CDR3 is TGTGCCAGTAGTAACAGGGGGACTGGCAATCAGCCCCAGCATTTT. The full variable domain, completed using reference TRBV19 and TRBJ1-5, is DGGITQSPKYLFRKEGQNVTLSCEQNLNHDAMYWYRQDPGQGLRLIYYSQIVNDFQKGDIAEGYSVSREKKESFPLTVTSAQKNPTAFYLCASSNRGTGNQPQHFGDGTRLSIL.